This T cell receptor (beta chain) was recovered during a study of cytomegalovirus exposure and HLA in healthy donors. Trimming removed 4 bases at V and 7 bases at J, with 12 bases between. The CDR3 length is 13 residues. The germline CDR1 and CDR2 sequences are SGHRS and YFSETQ. Turning to this clone: Its specificity is not known.

Findings and caveats of the study: Donors belonging to an Asian-associated ancestry cluster reportedly showed fewer N-insertions in productive TCRs than the roughly 670-donor mean, according to what a later analysis found.

The primer mix had 60 Vbeta and 13 Jbeta primers. TCRdb's copy holds only in-frame clones and misses some; the assay was immunoSEQ multiplex PCR. This table holds around 150,000 clones, approximately 80% found once. The chain is built from TRBV5-1 and TRBJ1-5, with a tentative D call TRBD1 (6 bases). Sequencing was carried out using PBMCs. This receptor was identified in a male donor in good health and CMV-seropositive. The CDR3 DNA reads as TGCGCCAGCAGCCTGACAGGTCGCCAGCCCCAGCATTTT. Translated: CASSLTGRQPQHF.